A single sample is the source of the 6 T cell receptor beta chains below, sequenced in a study of blood T cell repertoires in COVID-19. TCRdb's table, derived via immunoSEQ multiplex PCR, lists solely in-frame clones and lacks some. The sample gives roughly 230,000 clones, roughly 80% of which show up once; 7.9% is in the top ten. Specimen: peripheral blood. Receptors were obtained from a woman older than 75 with acute or convalescent COVID-19.

The chain couples TRBV5-1 to TRBJ1-1; 12 nucleotides agree with TRBD1. This CDR3 region has 16 residues. Germline values: CDR1 SGHRS, CDR2 YFSETQ. The ends lost 4 bases at V and 3 bases at J; junction bases unmatched: 7. DNA for the CDR3: TGCGCCAGCAGCCAGGGACAGGGGGCTGGTGACACTGAAGCTTTCTTT. Encoded protein: CASSQGQGAGDTEAFF.

The gene calls are TRBV7-9 and TRBJ2-3; D unresolved. This CDR3 spans 16 amino acids. Trimming pared 0 bases from V and 1 base from J, leaving 11 bases between. Germline-derived CDR1 and CDR2 are SEHNR and FQNEAQ (reference sequence). The CDR3 is CASSLAEAPRTDTQYF. DNA of the CDR3: TGTGCCAGCAGCTTAGCCGAAGCCCCTCGCACAGATACGCAGTATTTT.

The V gene is TRBV10-1, the J gene TRBJ2-1; 12 bases agree with TRBD2. Trimming took 2 bases from V and 5 from J; bases not matched to a gene: 7. The CDR3 has 17 residues. CDR1 is WNHNN, CDR2 SYGVQD, per germline (reference sequence). The CDR3 nucleotides are TGCGCCAGCAGTGAGGAGCTAGCGGGAGGGCCGAACAATGAGCAGTTCTTC. Amino acids: CASSEELAGGPNNEQFF.

CDR3 sequence: CASSPVGVGQPQETQYF. The CDR3, as DNA: TGTGCCAGCAGCCCTGTCGGGGTTGGACAGCCACAAGAGACCCAGTACTTC. The rearrangement links TRBV7-7 to TRBJ2-5; D might be TRBD1 (6 bases). Trimming pared 5 bases from V and 2 bases from J, leaving 21 bases between. The CDR3 is 17 residues long. Looked up from germline, CDR1 is SSHAT and CDR2 is FNYEAQ (reference sequence).

The chain is built from TRBV18 and TRBJ1-1, with TRBD1 identical over 7 bases. CDR3 length equals 18 residues. The junction had 12 bases not matched to a gene; V was cut back by 0 bases and J by 2 bases. Germline V lookup: CDR1 KGHSH, CDR2 LQKENI. CDR3 DNA sequence: TGTGCCAGCTCACCACCGCAGCTGCCGACAGGGAAAAACACTGAAGCTTTCTTT. Translation: CASSPPQLPTGKNTEAFF.

This rearrangement joins TRBV24-1 to TRBJ2-7; D is perhaps TRBD1 (6 bases). The V gene's germline CDR1 is KGHDR and CDR2 SFDVKD. The CDR3 sequence is 17 residues long. V lost 3 bases, J lost 3 bases, and 20 bases lay in between. The CDR3 DNA sequence: TGTGCCACCAGTGATCCGAATATCGACAGGCTAGTCTACGAGCAGTACTTC. Translated: CATSDPNIDRLVYEQYF.